This T cell receptor (beta chain) was found in a study of immune heterogeneity within non-small cell lung tumors. Overall study context: Classification of the tumors gave several squamous cell carcinomas, around 9 non-squamous carcinomas and 1 not otherwise specified. General study points: Alongside site-unique high-frequency clones, identical dominant CDR3 beta clonotypes recurred across tumor sites within a patient.

This clonotype occurred a few times. Its antigen is currently unknown. The CDR3 totals 14 residues. V was pared by 4 bases and J by 1 base, with 5 bases of the junction left unmatched. The germline gives CDR1 SGHRS, CDR2 YFSETQ. Bulk tumor gDNA, 450 to 600 ng per sample, served as the TCR template. Several biopsies per primary tumor were taken during surgery, spaced as far apart as possible. Untreated, newly diagnosed non-small cell lung cancer patients underwent curative surgery. Amplification of the TCR beta CDR3 was achieved through multiplex PCR with 32 V and 13 J primers. Via MiXCR, TCRdb re-called the multiplex PCR reads, giving one row per CDR3 protein. This table holds about 20,000 distinct CDR3 sequences, about 30% found once.

The chain employs TRBV5-1 and TRBJ2-7; 7 nucleotides match TRBD2. The clonotype originates from a man aged 35 to 55 with non-small cell lung cancer. The sequencing sample was made of lung tumor tissue. The CDR3, as DNA: TGCGCCAGCAGCCTAGGACTAGGATCCTACGAGCAGTACTTC. Translation: CASSLGLGSYEQYF. Variable domain in full (rest from reference TRBV5-1 and TRBJ2-7): KAGVTQTPRYLIKTRGQQVTLSCSPISGHRSVSWYQQTPGQGLQFLFEYFSETQRNKGNFPGRFSGRQFSNSRSEMNVSTLELGDSALYLCASSLGLGSYEQYFGPGTRLTVT.